The next 30 T cell receptor beta chains were all read from a single sample in a study of T-cell reconstitution after alpha-beta-depleted transplantation in children. The TCRbeta library incorporated unique molecular identifiers. TCRdb re-called the PCR reads through MiXCR, storing one row per CDR3 protein. The repertoire holds 700,000 to 850,000 distinct CDR3 sequences, with around 17% as singletons. This specimen consisted of PBMCs, mostly from graft donor cells, obtained 360 days after TCRalphabeta/CD19-depleted stem cell transplant. These receptors all come from a male patient younger than 18 who had a stem cell transplant for acute lymphoblastic leukemia, so the T cells may come from the graft donor.

V is TRBV30 and J is TRBJ1-5; 8 bases line up with TRBD1. The CDR3 contains 13 residues. The ends lost 7 bases at V and 6 bases at J; junction bases unmatched: 8. Germline V CDR1 and CDR2: GTSNPN, SVGIG (reference sequence). CDR3 region: CASSGGWSQPQHF. The DNA for the CDR3 is TGTGCCTCCTCAGGGGGCTGGAGTCAGCCCCAGCATTTT. Based on the CDR3 plus reference TRBV30 and TRBJ1-5, the full variable domain is SQTIHQWPATLVQPVGSPLSLECTVEGTSNPNLYWYRQAAGRGLQLLFYSVGIGQISSEVPQNLSASRPQDRQFILSSKKLLLSDSGFYLCASSGGWSQPQHFGDGTRLSIL.

V is TRBV7-9 and J is TRBJ2-5; D uncertain. This CDR3 is built from 14 residues. V shed 2 bases and J shed 4 bases, with 11 bases lying between them. Germline V gene data show CDR1 as SEHNR and CDR2 as FQNEAQ (reference sequence). The CDR3 sequence is CASSLIGLVETQYF. CDR3 nucleotide sequence: TGTGCCAGCAGCTTAATTGGGCTAGTAGAGACCCAGTACTTC.

V gene TRBV5-1 combines with J gene TRBJ2-7; a weak D match, TRBD1 (5 bases). Germline V gene sequence: CDR1 SGHRS, CDR2 YFSETQ. Trimming cost V 6 bases and J 3 bases, with 13 bases left between them. This CDR3 comprises 13 residues. The CDR3 nucleotides are TGCGCCAGCAACTCTCTCACAGGCTACGAGCAGTACTTC. Protein: CASNSLTGYEQYF.

This clonotype was seen more than once but under ten times. V usage is TRBV7-9 and J usage is TRBJ2-2; tentative D call: TRBD2 (6 bases). The germline V gene encodes CDR1 SEHNR and CDR2 FQNEAQ (reference sequence). This CDR3 has 15 residues. V was clipped by 2 bases and J by 3 bases, with 10 bases between them. CDR3 DNA: TGTGCCAGCAGCTTATTCGGGAGAGACACCGGGGAGCTGTTTTTT. It codes for CASSLFGRDTGELFF.

This clonotype was seen only a few times. This chain links TRBV18 with TRBJ2-6; D is unresolved. Germline assignment: CDR1 KGHSH and CDR2 LQKENI. The CDR3 covers 15 residues. The V and J ends lost 5 bases and 0 bases respectively, with 8 bases between them. The chain's CDR3 is CASSLLDSGANVLTF. CDR3 bases: TGTGCCAGCTCATTGTTAGACTCTGGGGCCAACGTCCTGACTTTC.

V gene TRBV5-1 combines with J gene TRBJ2-1, with 11 bases lining up with TRBD2. The V and J ends lost 4 bases and 0 bases, in that order; junction bases with no gene match: 9. This CDR3 contains 18 residues. The germline V gene encodes CDR1 SGHRS and CDR2 YFSETQ. CDR3 amino acids: CASSPQGLAGFSYNEQFF. As DNA, the CDR3 is TGCGCCAGCAGCCCCCAAGGACTAGCGGGTTTCTCCTACAATGAGCAGTTCTTC.

The CDR3 protein is CASSLSSSPYNEQFF. CDR3 DNA: TGTGCCAGCAGTTTATCGTCTAGCCCATACAATGAGCAGTTCTTC. The chain uses TRBV27 and TRBJ2-1, with a tentative D call TRBD2 (5 bases). The CDR3 contains 15 residues. Germline V gives CDR1 MNHEY, CDR2 SMNVEV (reference sequence). V was trimmed by 0 bases and J by 4 bases, leaving 10 bases between them.

The CDR3: CASSVSPFGGSYEQYF. The DNA of the CDR3 is TGTGCCAGCAGCGTAAGCCCGTTTGGGGGCTCCTACGAGCAGTACTTC. This chain links TRBV9 with TRBJ2-7; the D gene could be TRBD1 or TRBD2 (5 bases each). Germline V CDR1 and CDR2: SGDLS, YYNGEE. This CDR3 is built from 16 residues. Trimming left V 1 base short and J 0 bases short, with 14 bases between.

This clonotype has at least ten counts. The chain combines TRBV7-3 with TRBJ2-1; TRBD1 matches at 11 bases. CDR1 SGHTA and CDR2 FQGTGA come from the germline V gene. V shed 4 bases and J 4 bases; nucleotides not matched to a gene: 3. The CDR3 length is 15 residues. This CDR3 is CASSSGQGVYNEQFF. The CDR3 DNA follows: TGTGCCAGCAGCTCGGGACAGGGGGTGTACAATGAGCAGTTCTTC.

This clonotype was seen a handful of times. V is TRBV12-3 or TRBV12-4 and J is TRBJ1-4, with TRBD1 matching 8 bases. Losses at the gene ends were 1 base for V and 10 bases for J; bases not matched to a gene: 14. The CDR3 extends over 17 amino acids. Here the CDR3 DNA reads TGTGCCAGCAGTTTAGGGCAGGGGGCTTCTTGGTTCGGAAAACTGTTTTTT. Its translation is CASSLGQGASWFGKLFF.

This sequence joins TRBV6-1 and TRBJ2-3; possibly TRBD2 for D (6 bases). V lost 9 bases, J lost 2 bases, and 18 bases lay in between. Germline V gene data show CDR1 as MNHNS and CDR2 as SASEGT. The CDR3 covers 15 residues. This chain's CDR3 is CASTTPGSPTDTQYF. The DNA of the CDR3 is TGTGCCAGTACCACACCCGGGAGTCCCACAGATACGCAGTATTTT.

This clonotype has more than one count but fewer than ten. This chain uses TRBV5-6 with TRBJ1-4, with D possibly being TRBD1 (6 bases). Germline V gene lookup returns CDR1 SGHDT and CDR2 YYEEEE. V gave up 4 bases and J gave up 7 bases, with 20 bases separating them. CDR3 length equals 16 residues. As DNA, the CDR3 is TGTGCCAGCAGCCAAGAGGAGGGGGTGAGAAGTGAAAAACTGTTTTTT. Protein: CASSQEEGVRSEKLFF.

V gene TRBV4-1 combines with J gene TRBJ2-7, with TRBD2 matching over 9 bases. The trim removed 1 base at V and 9 bases at J, leaving 7 bases unmatched. The CDR3 contains 14 residues. CDR1 is MGHRA, CDR2 YSYEKL, per germline. CDR3 nucleotide sequence: TGCGCCAGCAGCCAAGGGGCCCTAGCGGGAAGGCAGTACTTC. This gives the protein CASSQGALAGRQYF.

This clonotype turned up a few times. The V and J genes are TRBV6-1 and TRBJ2-1, with TRBD2 matching over 12 bases. The V and J ends lost 7 bases and 3 bases, in that order; junction bases with no gene match: 4. CDR1 and CDR2 (germline): MNHNS, SASEGT. The CDR3 extends over 15 amino acids. The CDR3 loop is CASTWTSGIYNEQFF. DNA of the CDR3: TGTGCCAGCACCTGGACTAGCGGGATCTACAATGAGCAGTTCTTC.

CDR3 coding DNA: TGTGCCAGCAGTTCCAGATGGACTAGCGGGAGAGCCCGGCAGTTCTTC. Protein: CASSSRWTSGRARQFF. The V and J genes are TRBV12-3 or TRBV12-4 and TRBJ2-1; 13 nucleotides line up with TRBD2. The CDR3 has 16 residues. After removal of 4 bases from V and 12 bases from J, the junction contained 12 bases not matched to a gene.

This chain links TRBV12-5 with TRBJ2-1; 8 bases agree with TRBD2. Trimming took 5 bases from V and 4 from J; bases not matched to a gene: 7. Germline V gene data show CDR1 as LGHNT and CDR2 as FRNRAP. CDR3 length: 15 residues. CDR3 in amino acids: CASGRGLGVYNEQFF. The CDR3 DNA reads as TGTGCTAGTGGTCGGGGACTAGGGGTTTACAATGAGCAGTTCTTC.

This clonotype came up a few times. The gene calls are TRBV7-9 and TRBJ2-5; D is ambiguous. CDR3 length: 11 amino acids. V was cut by 1 base and J by 7 bases, with 4 bases left in between. The germline gives CDR1 SEHNR, CDR2 FQNEAQ (reference sequence). Here the CDR3 DNA reads TGTGCCAGCAGCTTAGGGCCGACCCAGTACTTC. This sequence encodes CASSLGPTQYF.

This clonotype was seen more than once but under ten times. The chain couples TRBV11-2 to TRBJ2-1, with D possibly TRBD1 on 5 matching bases. Germline assignment: CDR1 SGHAT and CDR2 FQNNGV. V was pared by 3 bases and J by 9 bases, with 15 bases between. The CDR3 has 14 amino acids. The DNA for the CDR3 is TGTGCCAGCAGCTTGGGGCTGACGAGAACTGAGCAGTTCTTC. Its protein product is CASSLGLTRTEQFF. Based on the CDR3 plus reference TRBV11-2 and TRBJ2-1, the full variable domain is EAGVAQSPRYKIIEKRQSVAFWCNPISGHATLYWYQQILGQGPKLLIQFQNNGVVDDSQLPKDRFSAERLKGVDSTLKIQPAKLEDSAVYLCASSLGLTRTEQFFGPGTRLTVL.

V and J are TRBV11-1 and TRBJ1-5; a weak D match, TRBD1 (5 bases). This CDR3 region has 18 residues. The V gene lost 1 base and the J gene lost 0 bases, with 16 bases spanning the gap. Germline V gene sequence: CDR1 SGHAT, CDR2 FQDESV (reference sequence). The CDR3 DNA follows: TGTGCCAGCAGCTTAGTTGGGGCAAGAGGGTATAGCAATCAGCCCCAGCATTTT. It codes for CASSLVGARGYSNQPQHF.

The chain links TRBV27 to TRBJ2-2, with 10 bases matching TRBD2. CDR1 is MNHEY and CDR2 is SMNVEV in the germline V gene (reference sequence). The CDR3 spans 14 residues. Germline trimming cut 3 bases from V and 7 bases from J; bases unmatched to any gene: 2. The CDR3 bases are TGTGCCAGCAGTTTGCTAGCGGGAGTCGGGGAGCTGTTTTTT. Amino acid sequence: CASSLLAGVGELFF.

Note on this clonotype: A far larger clone is a single base away, which makes a read error likely. The genes are TRBV5-1 and TRBJ2-3, with D unclear. V dropped 0 bases and J dropped 8 bases, with 7 bases sitting between them. CDR1 is SGHRS, CDR2 YFSETQ, per germline. The CDR3 consists of 12 residues. The CDR3 DNA reads as TGCGCCAGCAGCTTGGAGGCAGGTACGCAGTATTTT. Residues: CASSLEAGTQYF.

This clonotype was counted a few times. The genes are TRBV12-3 or TRBV12-4 and TRBJ1-2; 7 bases are shared with TRBD1. CDR3 length: 15 amino acids. V trimming: 3 bases; J trimming: 4 bases; junction bases outside the gene matches: 8. The DNA for the CDR3 is TGTGCCAGCAGTTTCTTTTTCCAGGGGGGCTATGGCTACACCTTC. It specifies CASSFFFQGGYGYTF.

This clonotype was observed a few times. The chain couples TRBV7-3 to TRBJ2-7; D gene ambiguous. CDR1 and CDR2 from the germline V gene are SGHTA and FQGTGA. V lost 5 bases, J lost 5 bases, and 10 bases lay in between. The CDR3 extends over 12 amino acids. The CDR3 protein is CASSNGGHEQYF. CDR3 nucleotide sequence: TGTGCCAGCAGCAACGGTGGTCACGAGCAGTACTTC.

V and J are TRBV18 and TRBJ1-2; D may be TRBD1 (6 bases). The CDR3 contains 13 residues. V gave up 3 bases and J gave up 8 bases, with 13 bases separating them. CDR1 is KGHSH and CDR2 is LQKENI in the germline V gene. In nucleotides, the CDR3 is TGTGCCAGCTCACCGGGGGCAGGGGTCGGCTACACCTTC. Protein product: CASSPGAGVGYTF.

This clonotype was observed a handful of times. The chain couples TRBV7-9 to TRBJ2-1; 9 bases match TRBD2. The CDR3 consists of 16 residues. The ends lost 5 bases at V and 5 bases at J; junction bases unmatched: 10. Germline CDR1 and CDR2: SEHNR and FQNEAQ (reference sequence). The DNA of the CDR3 is TGTGCCAGCAGCCTCCTCGTAGCGGGAGTACACAATGAGCAGTTCTTC. The encoded protein is CASSLLVAGVHNEQFF.

This clonotype showed up just a few times. The chain carries TRBV4-1 and TRBJ2-7, with D perhaps TRBD2 (6 bases). Germline V gene lookup returns CDR1 MGHRA and CDR2 YSYEKL. CDR3 size: 15 residues. The V gene lost 1 base and the J gene lost 0 bases, with 10 bases spanning the gap. The CDR3 DNA sequence: TGCGCCAGCAGCCAAGGTGCTAGCGACTCCTACGAGCAGTACTTC. Its translation: CASSQGASDSYEQYF.

V gene TRBV3-1 combines with J gene TRBJ2-7; D might be TRBD1 (6 bases). The CDR3 is made up of 14 amino acids. V was shortened by 4 bases and J by 3 bases, with 13 bases between the two germline ends. CDR1 is LGHDT, CDR2 YNNKEL, per germline (reference sequence). CDR3 bases: TGTGCCAGCAGCCCGACCGCAGGGGACTACGAGCAGTACTTC. Translation gives CASSPTAGDYEQYF.

The V call is TRBV18, the J call TRBJ1-4; possibly TRBD1 for D (5 bases). Germline values: CDR1 KGHSH, CDR2 LQKENI. This CDR3 is 17 amino acids long. V was clipped by 0 bases and J by 0 bases, with 11 bases between them. CDR3 in amino acids: CASSPPKGVATNEKLFF. CDR3 nucleotide sequence: TGTGCCAGCTCACCACCGAAAGGGGTTGCAACTAATGAAAAACTGTTTTTT.

This clonotype was observed at least ten times. The V and J genes are TRBV29-1 and TRBJ2-7; TRBD2 matches at 9 bases. This CDR3 is built from 14 residues. Germline V CDR1 and CDR2: SQVTM, ANQGSEA. J lost 2 bases, V lost 8 bases, and 10 bases had no gene match. Here the CDR3 DNA reads TGCAGCATCCCGGCAGCGGGAGGAGCCTACGAGCAGTACTTC. This codes for CSIPAAGGAYEQYF.

The genes are TRBV4-1 and TRBJ2-2; 7 nucleotides match TRBD1. Looked up from germline, CDR1 is MGHRA and CDR2 is YSYEKL. Losses at the gene ends were 3 bases for V and 6 bases for J; bases not matched to a gene: 4. The CDR3 loop spans 14 amino acids. The CDR3 protein is CASSQNTGAGELFF. Written as DNA, the CDR3 is TGCGCCAGCAGCCAGAATACAGGGGCCGGGGAGCTGTTTTTT.